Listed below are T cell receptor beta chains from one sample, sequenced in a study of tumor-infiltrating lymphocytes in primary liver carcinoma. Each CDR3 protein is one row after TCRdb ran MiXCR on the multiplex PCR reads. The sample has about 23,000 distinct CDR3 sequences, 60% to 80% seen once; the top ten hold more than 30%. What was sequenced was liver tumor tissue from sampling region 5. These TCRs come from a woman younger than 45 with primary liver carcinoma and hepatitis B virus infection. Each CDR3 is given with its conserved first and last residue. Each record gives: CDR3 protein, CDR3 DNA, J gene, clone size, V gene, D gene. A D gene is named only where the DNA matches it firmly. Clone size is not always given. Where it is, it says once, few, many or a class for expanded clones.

CDR3aa: CASRAGGRGNQPQHF
CDR3nt: TGTGCCAGCAGGGCGGGGGGCCGAGGCAATCAGCCCCAGCATTTT
j_gene: TRBJ1-5
abundance: many
v_gene: TRBV28
d_gene: -

CDR3aa: CAISESATRPKTQYF
CDR3nt: TGTGCCATCAGTGAGTCGGCTACCAGACCTAAGACCCAGTACTTC
j_gene: TRBJ2-5
abundance: -
v_gene: TRBV10-3
d_gene: -

CDR3aa: CAGGTPTYNGMFF
CDR3nt: TGTGCTGGGGGGACGCCGACCTACAATGGGATGTTCTTC
j_gene: TRBJ2-1
abundance: -
v_gene: TRBV30
d_gene: -

CDR3aa: CASSLAVRTLSYEQYF
CDR3nt: TGTGCCAGCAGCTTAGCCGTGCGGACCCTAAGCTACGAACAGTACTTC
j_gene: TRBJ2-7
abundance: -
v_gene: TRBV7-2
d_gene: -

CDR3aa: CIVTFDSNEKLFF
CDR3nt: TGCATCGTTACATTCGACAGTAATGAAAAACTGTTTTTT
j_gene: TRBJ1-4
abundance: -
v_gene: TRBV29-1
d_gene: -

CDR3aa: CVSSPRRGSGYTF
CDR3nt: TGTGTCAGCAGCCCTCGACGGGGAAGCGGCTACACCTTC
j_gene: TRBJ1-2
abundance: -
v_gene: TRBV11-2
d_gene: -

CDR3aa: CANSIGFDQPQHF
CDR3nt: TGTGCCAACAGTATAGGATTTGATCAGCCTCAGCATTTT
j_gene: TRBJ1-5
abundance: -
v_gene: TRBV2
d_gene: -

CDR3aa: CSVEDQASYAF
CDR3nt: TGCAGCGTTGAAGATCAGGCCAGCTACGCCTTC
j_gene: TRBJ1-2
abundance: -
v_gene: TRBV29-1
d_gene: -

CDR3aa: CASSLGQSQETQYF
CDR3nt: TGTGCCAGCAGCCTGGGACAGTCTCAAGAGACCCAGTACTTC
j_gene: TRBJ2-5
abundance: -
v_gene: TRBV5-4
d_gene: TRBD1

CDR3aa: CASRIGYHEQYF
CDR3nt: TGTGCCAGCCGCATAGGGTACCACGAGCAGTACTTC
j_gene: TRBJ2-7
abundance: -
v_gene: TRBV11-2
d_gene: -

CDR3aa: CASRRTASSYQQYF
CDR3nt: TGCGCCAGCAGAAGGACAGCCAGTTCCTACCAGCAGTACTTC
j_gene: TRBJ2-7
abundance: -
v_gene: TRBV10-2
d_gene: -

CDR3aa: CAGSEAQQGLAGNVETQYF
CDR3nt: TGTGCCGGCAGTGAAGCTCAGCAGGGACTAGCGGGAAATGTTGAGACCCAGTACTTC
j_gene: TRBJ2-5
abundance: -
v_gene: TRBV6-1
d_gene: TRBD2

CDR3aa: CTSTGGSNQPQHF
CDR3nt: TGTACCAGCACAGGGGGCAGCAATCAGCCCCAGCATTTT
j_gene: TRBJ1-5
abundance: -
v_gene: TRBV5-6
d_gene: TRBD1

CDR3aa: CASTKGTCTEAFF
CDR3nt: TGTGCCAGCACTAAGGGAACTTGCACTGAAGCTTTCTTT
j_gene: TRBJ1-1
abundance: -
v_gene: TRBV6-5
d_gene: -

CDR3aa: CASSLGTGGYEQYF
CDR3nt: TGTGCCAGCAGTTTAGGGACAGGGGGCTACGAGCAGTACTTC
j_gene: TRBJ2-7
abundance: medium-sized
v_gene: TRBV12-3/TRBV12-4
d_gene: TRBD1

CDR3aa: CASRPAEVVSTDTQYF
CDR3nt: TGTGCCAGCAGGCCGGCGGAGGTAGTTAGCACAGATACGCAGTATTTT
j_gene: TRBJ2-3
abundance: -
v_gene: TRBV28
d_gene: -

CDR3aa: CASSYPLSGRETQYF
CDR3nt: TGTGCCAGCAGCTACCCGTTATCGGGACGGGAGACCCAGTATTTC
j_gene: TRBJ2-5
abundance: -
v_gene: TRBV6-5
d_gene: -

CDR3aa: CARSLADPLAVMNTWELFF
CDR3nt: TGTGCCAGGAGTTTGGCCGACCCGCTAGCGGTTATGAACACCTGGGAGCTGTTTTTT
j_gene: TRBJ2-2
abundance: -
v_gene: TRBV28
d_gene: TRBD2

CDR3aa: CATSVSATRQEAQYF
CDR3nt: TGTGCCACCAGTGTGTCGGCTACCAGACAAGAGGCCCAGTACTTC
j_gene: TRBJ2-5
abundance: -
v_gene: TRBV10-3
d_gene: -

CDR3aa: CASMGNNNEQFF
CDR3nt: TGTGCCAGCATGGGGAATAACAATGAGCAGTTCTTC
j_gene: TRBJ2-1
abundance: many
v_gene: TRBV2
d_gene: -

CDR3aa: CVGGAREPADTQYF
CDR3nt: TGTGTCGGAGGAGCACGGGAGCCCGCAGATACGCAGTATTTT
j_gene: TRBJ2-3
abundance: -
v_gene: TRBV11-2
d_gene: -

CDR3aa: CASNHTPGVGNGTGELFF
CDR3nt: TGTGCCAGCAATCACACCCCAGGGGTCGGGAACGGCACCGGGGAGCTGTTTTTT
j_gene: TRBJ2-2
abundance: -
v_gene: TRBV6-5
d_gene: -

CDR3aa: CASSSLLAGEGPEQYF
CDR3nt: TGTGCCAGCAGCTCATTACTAGCGGGCGAAGGCCCCGAGCAGTACTTC
j_gene: TRBJ2-7
abundance: -
v_gene: TRBV7-8
d_gene: TRBD2

CDR3aa: CASSDPAASGSRTDTQYF
CDR3nt: TGTGCCAGCAGTGACCCGGCGGCTAGCGGGAGTCGGACAGATACACAATATTTT
j_gene: TRBJ2-3
abundance: -
v_gene: TRBV5-4
d_gene: TRBD2

CDR3aa: CANSLTHGQGYRGEQFF
CDR3nt: TGTGCCAACAGCTTAACCCACGGACAGGGGTACAGGGGTGAGCAGTTCTTC
j_gene: TRBJ2-1
abundance: -
v_gene: TRBV11-2
d_gene: TRBD1

CDR3aa: CAWSVKKTSGSYEKYF
CDR3nt: TGTGCCTGGAGTGTTAAGAAGACTAGCGGGAGTTACGAGAAGTACTTC
j_gene: TRBJ2-7
abundance: -
v_gene: TRBV30
d_gene: TRBD2

CDR3aa: CASSFPTRSTNTQYF
CDR3nt: TGCGCCAGCAGTTTTCCCACTCGTAGCACAAATACGCAGTATTTT
j_gene: TRBJ2-3
abundance: -
v_gene: TRBV12-3/TRBV12-4
d_gene: -

CDR3aa: CASNSGLVGAEQFF
CDR3nt: TGTGCCAGCAACTCTGGATTAGTGGGAGCGGAGCAGTTCTTC
j_gene: TRBJ2-1
abundance: -
v_gene: TRBV11-3
d_gene: -

CDR3aa: CASRVAGSTDTQCF
CDR3nt: TGTGCCAGCAGGGTAGCGGGGAGCACGGATACGCAGTGTTTT
j_gene: TRBJ2-3
abundance: -
v_gene: TRBV6-5
d_gene: TRBD2

CDR3aa: CSVTPSTDTQYF
CDR3nt: TGCAGCGTTACCCCCAGCACAGATACGCAGTATTTT
j_gene: TRBJ2-3
abundance: medium-sized
v_gene: TRBV29-1
d_gene: -

CDR3aa: CASSQVGGYNEQFF
CDR3nt: TGTGCCAGCAGCCAGGTGGGAGGATACAATGAGCAGTTCTTC
j_gene: TRBJ2-1
abundance: -
v_gene: TRBV4-1
d_gene: -

CDR3aa: CAGLVNSYNEQSF
CDR3nt: TGTGCAGGTCTAGTCAACTCCTACAATGAGCAGTCCTTC
j_gene: TRBJ2-1
abundance: -
v_gene: TRBV2
d_gene: -

CDR3aa: CAIQGQGANYGYTF
CDR3nt: TGTGCCATCCAAGGACAGGGGGCTAACTATGGCTACACCTTC
j_gene: TRBJ1-2
abundance: once
v_gene: TRBV28
d_gene: TRBD1

CDR3aa: CASSRLDTGTNQPQHF
CDR3nt: TGTGCTAGCAGTCGATTAGATACGGGGACCAATCAGCCCCAGCATTTT
j_gene: TRBJ1-5
abundance: -
v_gene: TRBV12-3/TRBV12-4
d_gene: -